What follows describes a single T cell receptor beta chain. Its cognate antigen is unknown. The sample comes from a study of cytomegalovirus exposure and HLA in healthy donors. Study summary: As an earlier analysis found, roughly 180 million T cells yielded some 120 million unique TCR beta sequences. Overall study results and limits: A previous analysis found most TCR beta V segments productive roughly 90% or roughly 30% of the time. Beyond CMV serostatus, there was no information to go on about immune exposure. It was assumed in the presence/absence analyses that sequencing depth was roughly uniform across donors.

This CDR3 is built from 13 residues. The V gene lost 3 bases and the J gene lost 2 bases, with 10 bases spanning the gap. Germline lookup yields CDR1 SQVTM and CDR2 ANQGSEA. Primers: 60 Vbeta forward and 13 Jbeta reverse. The protocol was immunoSEQ multiplex PCR, while the TCRdb copy is restricted to in-frame clones and leaves out a portion. The sample includes fewer than 200,000 clones, 70% to 85% seen only once; the top ten take approximately 0.7%. The chain recombines TRBV29-1 with TRBJ1-2; D is unresolved. The TCR comes from a woman aged 35 to 49 in good health and CMV-seronegative. The sample consisted of PBMCs. CDR3 DNA sequence: TGCAGCGTTGATAGCGTGGTCAACTATGGCTACACCTTC. Its protein product is CSVDSVVNYGYTF.